These T cell receptor beta chains were read from a single sample in a study of T cells in localized non-small cell lung cancer. Measured with immunoSEQ multiplex PCR; TCRdb has only the in-frame clones, and not every one. The sample gives 40,000 or so clones, 75% to 90% of which show up once; roughly 6.1% is in the top ten. Source: peripheral blood, taken before any cancer treatment. The receptors were gathered from a man between 40 and 70 years old with stage I lung adenocarcinoma. Both conserved end residues are part of each CDR3. Fields, in order: J gene, V gene, D gene, CDR3 protein. D genes are given only for firm matches.

j_gene: TRBJ1-2; v_gene: TRBV11-2; d_gene: TRBD1; CDR3aa: CASSLGPTTGGYGYTF
j_gene: TRBJ2-7; v_gene: TRBV18; d_gene: TRBD2; CDR3aa: CASSPGLADEQYF
j_gene: TRBJ1-1; v_gene: TRBV9; d_gene: TRBD1; CDR3aa: CASSVDLTGTVNTEAFF
j_gene: TRBJ1-5; v_gene: TRBV7-3; d_gene: -; CDR3aa: CASSLEANQPQHF
j_gene: TRBJ2-7; v_gene: TRBV6-6; d_gene: TRBD1; CDR3aa: CASSTGTGSYEQYF
j_gene: TRBJ2-1; v_gene: TRBV27; d_gene: -; CDR3aa: CASSSPRLYNEQFF
j_gene: TRBJ1-4; v_gene: TRBV10-2; d_gene: -; CDR3aa: CASSDLPNEKLFF
j_gene: TRBJ2-5; v_gene: TRBV19; d_gene: TRBD1; CDR3aa: CASSPGTDSQETQYF
j_gene: TRBJ1-3; v_gene: TRBV23-1; d_gene: -; CDR3aa: CASSQSRRGGNTIYF
j_gene: TRBJ2-7; v_gene: TRBV19; d_gene: -; CDR3aa: CASSMRAGSYEQYF
j_gene: TRBJ2-6; v_gene: TRBV15; d_gene: TRBD2; CDR3aa: CATSRGRFEGGAPSGANVLTF
j_gene: TRBJ2-7; v_gene: TRBV7-2; d_gene: -; CDR3aa: CASSPEGYGVYEQYF
j_gene: TRBJ2-3; v_gene: TRBV27; d_gene: -; CDR3aa: CASSLWSSGGINTQYF
j_gene: TRBJ2-2; v_gene: TRBV5-1; d_gene: -; CDR3aa: CASSMDGYTGELFF
j_gene: TRBJ2-5; v_gene: TRBV6-6; d_gene: TRBD2; CDR3aa: CASRVTSGTSFETQYF
j_gene: TRBJ2-2; v_gene: TRBV4-2; d_gene: -; CDR3aa: CASSVRSSGDNTGELFF
j_gene: TRBJ2-7; v_gene: TRBV7-2; d_gene: TRBD2; CDR3aa: CASSLGLAGGYEQYF
j_gene: TRBJ2-7; v_gene: TRBV11-2; d_gene: -; CDR3aa: CASSLNEYLLEQYF
j_gene: TRBJ1-3; v_gene: TRBV7-9; d_gene: -; CDR3aa: CASSPNGNTIYF
j_gene: TRBJ2-3; v_gene: TRBV4-3; d_gene: -; CDR3aa: CASSQAAKGTTDTQYF
j_gene: TRBJ1-2; v_gene: TRBV5-1; d_gene: -; CDR3aa: CASSLDANGYTF
j_gene: TRBJ2-3; v_gene: TRBV27; d_gene: TRBD1; CDR3aa: CASSSRDRDTDTQYF
j_gene: TRBJ2-7; v_gene: TRBV21-1; d_gene: -; CDR3aa: CASSKVNRPGPPYEQYF
j_gene: TRBJ1-1; v_gene: TRBV28; d_gene: -; CDR3aa: CASSLSSHDTEAFF
j_gene: TRBJ2-7; v_gene: TRBV7-6; d_gene: -; CDR3aa: CASSPQSSYEQYF
j_gene: TRBJ1-2; v_gene: TRBV30; d_gene: -; CDR3aa: CAWSVDRYGYTF
j_gene: TRBJ2-7; v_gene: TRBV4-1; d_gene: TRBD1; CDR3aa: CASSQGGRGYEQYF
j_gene: TRBJ2-7; v_gene: TRBV6-5; d_gene: TRBD1; CDR3aa: CASSPGTGASYEQYF
j_gene: TRBJ2-3; v_gene: TRBV6-4; d_gene: TRBD2; CDR3aa: CASSLAGATDTQYF